This is a list of T cell receptor beta chains from one sample in a study of OX40 agonist ivuxolimab in advanced cancers. Some clones are missing from TCRdb's copy, which holds only in-frame ones; the method was immunoSEQ multiplex PCR. The sample gives about 62,000 clones, about 85% of which show up once; 4% is in the top ten. This specimen was CD4+ or CD8+ T cells sorted from blood, taken in a trial of the OX40 agonist ivuxolimab. The receptors originated from an adult with an advanced solid tumor such as melanoma, head and neck, liver or kidney cancer. The CDR3 runs from the conserved cysteine through the conserved F or W. Clone size appears in some rows only: once, few, many, or a class for an expanded clone.

abundance: once
v_gene: TRBV10-3
j_gene: TRBJ1-5
CDR3aa: CAISGGAEMTPQHF

abundance: .
v_gene: TRBV19
j_gene: TRBJ2-5
CDR3aa: CASSIGGPPRTQYF

abundance: .
v_gene: TRBV7-8
j_gene: TRBJ2-1
CDR3aa: CASSFLDQRNEQFF

abundance: .
v_gene: TRBV11-1
j_gene: TRBJ1-1
CDR3aa: CASSRVSSEAFF

abundance: .
v_gene: TRBV28
j_gene: .
CDR3aa: CASTDRGPYEQYF

abundance: .
v_gene: TRBV6-1
j_gene: TRBJ1-2
CDR3aa: CASSENLGEGYGYTF

abundance: .
v_gene: TRBV28
j_gene: TRBJ1-2
CDR3aa: CASSTPGLRYGYTF

abundance: .
v_gene: TRBV2
j_gene: TRBJ1-6
CDR3aa: CASSGWTHGAPLHF

abundance: .
v_gene: TRBV7-8
j_gene: TRBJ1-6
CDR3aa: CASSQTPGQGKGPLHF

abundance: .
v_gene: TRBV19
j_gene: TRBJ2-6
CDR3aa: CASSIDRGGRLGSGANVLTF

abundance: .
v_gene: TRBV6-5
j_gene: TRBJ1-5
CDR3aa: CASSHKQGVGQPQHF

abundance: .
v_gene: TRBV7-9
j_gene: TRBJ1-1
CDR3aa: CASSLMNTEAFF

abundance: .
v_gene: TRBV2
j_gene: TRBJ2-7
CDR3aa: CASSEGESGLYEQYF

abundance: .
v_gene: TRBV30
j_gene: TRBJ2-1
CDR3aa: CAWATGGSGYEQFF

abundance: .
v_gene: TRBV5-1
j_gene: TRBJ2-3
CDR3aa: CASSQEGTSIGTQYF

abundance: .
v_gene: TRBV5-6
j_gene: TRBJ2-2
CDR3aa: CASSLVRNTGELFF

abundance: .
v_gene: TRBV2
j_gene: TRBJ2-3
CDR3aa: CASSAGLAGATQYF

abundance: .
v_gene: TRBV6-1
j_gene: TRBJ1-1
CDR3aa: CASRRDRGGSEAFF

abundance: .
v_gene: TRBV10-2
j_gene: TRBJ2-5
CDR3aa: CASSDLAQQSVVETQYF

abundance: .
v_gene: TRBV15
j_gene: TRBJ1-4
CDR3aa: CATSPQRLGAGEKLFF

abundance: .
v_gene: TRBV10-3
j_gene: TRBJ2-5
CDR3aa: CAISESSGQETQYF

abundance: .
v_gene: TRBV5-1
j_gene: TRBJ1-5
CDR3aa: CASSLDTGIQPQHF

abundance: .
v_gene: TRBV9
j_gene: TRBJ2-2
CDR3aa: CASSARTDTGELFF

abundance: few
v_gene: TRBV7-9
j_gene: TRBJ2-7
CDR3aa: CASSQAMTQRVYEQYF

abundance: once
v_gene: TRBV2
j_gene: TRBJ1-6
CDR3aa: CASSRQWNSPLHF

abundance: .
v_gene: TRBV9
j_gene: TRBJ2-7
CDR3aa: CASSVGRGLGDSSEQYF

abundance: .
v_gene: TRBV10-3
j_gene: TRBJ2-2
CDR3aa: CAISESLGGGGELFF

abundance: .
v_gene: TRBV9
j_gene: TRBJ2-1
CDR3aa: CASSLTVGGGYNEQFF

abundance: .
v_gene: TRBV11-2
j_gene: TRBJ1-1
CDR3aa: CASSLGESNTEAFF

abundance: .
v_gene: TRBV7-8
j_gene: TRBJ1-1
CDR3aa: CASSFGLKRSMNTEAFF

abundance: .
v_gene: TRBV28
j_gene: TRBJ2-7
CDR3aa: CASSPDRPEDEQYF

abundance: .
v_gene: TRBV18
j_gene: TRBJ2-3
CDR3aa: CASSGQISTDTQYF

abundance: .
v_gene: TRBV5-1
j_gene: TRBJ1-4
CDR3aa: CASSLVPGSNEKLFF

abundance: .
v_gene: TRBV6-5
j_gene: TRBJ2-1
CDR3aa: CASSYSGLAGLNEQFF

abundance: few
v_gene: TRBV11-1
j_gene: TRBJ2-1
CDR3aa: CASSLISGSDNEQFF

abundance: .
v_gene: TRBV7-9
j_gene: TRBJ1-5
CDR3aa: CASSRGTDRDQPQHF

abundance: .
v_gene: TRBV19
j_gene: TRBJ2-5
CDR3aa: CASSTTGGRGSQYF

abundance: .
v_gene: TRBV6-1
j_gene: TRBJ2-7
CDR3aa: CASSEGPGGQYEQYF

abundance: .
v_gene: TRBV5-6
j_gene: TRBJ2-5
CDR3aa: CASSLAAGREQYF

abundance: .
v_gene: TRBV7-3
j_gene: TRBJ2-2
CDR3aa: CASSPKNTGELFF

abundance: few
v_gene: TRBV5-1
j_gene: TRBJ2-5
CDR3aa: CASSPRTPGTSGRGGETQYF

abundance: .
v_gene: TRBV18
j_gene: TRBJ2-3
CDR3aa: CASSPTSGGTDTQYF

abundance: .
v_gene: TRBV9
j_gene: TRBJ1-2
CDR3aa: CASSETAGSNYGYTF

abundance: .
v_gene: TRBV7-9
j_gene: TRBJ2-7
CDR3aa: CASSFSTAGTYEQYF

abundance: .
v_gene: TRBV7-2
j_gene: TRBJ2-1
CDR3aa: CASSLWSSGGAFYNEQFF

abundance: .
v_gene: TRBV6-5
j_gene: TRBJ1-1
CDR3aa: CASSYWAGAEAFF

abundance: few
v_gene: TRBV7-2
j_gene: TRBJ2-7
CDR3aa: CASSPGQSSYEQYF